Listed below are T cell receptor beta chains from one sample, sequenced in a study of Graves' ophthalmopathy and Graves' hyperthyroidism. TCRdb ran MiXCR on the multiplex PCR reads and lists one entry per CDR3 protein. Found here are 300,000 to 450,000 distinct CDR3 sequences, about a sixth of them singletons; the top ten hold 2% to 3%. Sequenced sample: peripheral blood. Receptors were obtained from an adult woman with stable Graves' hyperthyroidism. The CDR3 runs from the conserved cysteine through the conserved F or W. Fields, in order: J gene, V gene, clone size, D gene, CDR3 DNA, CDR3 protein. A D gene is named only where the DNA matches it firmly. Not every row has a clone size; where given, it reads once, few, many or a size class.

TRBJ1-2 | TRBV2 | once | TRBD1 | TGTGCCAGCAGTGGGACAGGGATTGGCTACACCTTC | CASSGTGIGYTF
TRBJ1-2 | TRBV6-2/TRBV6-3 | many | . | TGTGCCAGCAGTTTTTCGAGGACGGCGCTTAACTATGGCTACACCTTC | CASSFSRTALNYGYTF
TRBJ1-6 | TRBV5-5 | many | TRBD1 | TGTGCCAGCAGCCCTCCGAGACAGGGAGGAGATTCACCCCTCCACTTT | CASSPPRQGGDSPLHF
TRBJ1-1 | TRBV7-2 | many | TRBD1 | TGTGCCAGCAGCTTAGGGACAGGGTTGGCAGCTTTCTTT | CASSLGTGLAAFF
TRBJ2-2 | TRBV20-1 | . | . | TGCAGTGCTAGAGAGGGGGGGAACACCGGGGAGCTGTTTTTT | CSAREGGNTGELFF
TRBJ2-7 | TRBV10-1 | . | TRBD1 | TGCGCCAGCAGTGGGGACACCGGGACAGAGGCGGACGAGCAGTACTTC | CASSGDTGTEADEQYF
TRBJ2-5 | TRBV28 | . | . | TGTGCCAGGAGCTCCCCGTTTCAGGTCCAAGGGACCCAGTACTTC | CARSSPFQVQGTQYF
TRBJ1-2 | TRBV20-1 | many | . | TGCAGTGCTAGAGAAACTGAAAACTATGGCTACACCTTC | CSARETENYGYTF
TRBJ1-3 | TRBV6-1 | many | . | TGTGCCAGCAGGGCCTTCTCTGGAAACACCATATATTTT | CASRAFSGNTIYF
TRBJ2-7 | TRBV27 | . | . | TGTGCCAGCAGCCAGGGTAACAAAGGGGTGCAGTACTTC | CASSQGNKGVQYF
TRBJ2-5 | TRBV7-2 | many | . | TGTGCCAGCAGCCTAAATCAGCAAGAGACCCAGTACTTC | CASSLNQQETQYF
TRBJ1-1 | TRBV15 | . | . | TGTGCCACCAGCAGAGTGGCAGCGTGGGGTGGCACTGAAGCTTTCTTT | CATSRVAAWGGTEAFF
TRBJ1-5 | TRBV2 | many | TRBD1 | TGTGCCAGCAGTGGGGACAGGGTTAGCAATCAGCCCCAGCATTTT | CASSGDRVSNQPQHF
TRBJ2-2 | TRBV18 | few | TRBD1 | TGTGCCAGCTCACTGGGACAGGGCACCGGGGAGCTGTTTTTT | CASSLGQGTGELFF
TRBJ1-2 | TRBV5-6 | many | . | TGTGCCAGCAGCTTGAACAGGGATGGTGGCTACACCTTC | CASSLNRDGGYTF
TRBJ1-2 | TRBV20-1 | many | . | TGCAGACAGGGCGGCTATGGCTACACCTTC | CRQGGYGYTF